Listed below are T cell receptor beta chains from one sample, sequenced in a study of blood T cell repertoires in COVID-19. The assay was immunoSEQ multiplex PCR, and TCRdb's table has in-frame clones only and misses some. The sample holds 150,000 to 200,000 clones, approximately 80% seen once. Sequenced input: peripheral blood. These receptors were collected from a man in his 60s with acute or convalescent COVID-19. Each CDR3 is given with its conserved first and last residue. Fields, in order: V gene, clone size, D gene, J gene, CDR3 DNA, CDR3 protein. A D gene is named only where the DNA matches it firmly. The size of a clone is reported for some rows only, either as once, few or many, or as a class for expanded clones.

TRBV20-1	.	.	TRBJ1-2	TGCAGTGTAAGGACTTTGTATGGCTACACCTTC	CSVRTLYGYTF
TRBV7-3	.	TRBD2	TRBJ2-1	TGTGCCAGCAGCTTAATCGCTAGCGGGGGATTGAATGAGCAGTTCTTC	CASSLIASGGLNEQFF
TRBV4-2	.	.	TRBJ2-3	TGTGCCAGCAGCCAAGACGGCGGGGGCGCAGGCACAGATACGCAGTATTTT	CASSQDGGGAGTDTQYF
TRBV27	.	TRBD1	TRBJ1-2	TGTGCCAGCAGTTCTCCGGACAGGAAATATGGCTACACCTTC	CASSSPDRKYGYTF
TRBV4-2	.	TRBD2	TRBJ2-3	TGTGCCAGCAGCCCTGGGGGCGGGGGGGCAGATACGCAGTATTTT	CASSPGGGGADTQYF
TRBV10-1	few	.	TRBJ2-3	TGCGCCAGCAACAACACCCCGGTCGGAGGGACAGATACGCAGTATTTT	CASNNTPVGGTDTQYF
TRBV6-2/TRBV6-3	.	.	TRBJ1-1	TGTGCCAGCAGTTACCCGACAGACCGGGACACTGAAGCTTTCTTT	CASSYPTDRDTEAFF
TRBV12-3/TRBV12-4	.	.	TRBJ2-1	TGTGCCAGCAGTTTAGACACAGGGAATGAGCAGTTCTTC	CASSLDTGNEQFF
TRBV19	.	.	TRBJ2-2	TGTGCCAGTAGGGGCAGGGCGGGAACCGGGGAGCTGTTTTTT	CASRGRAGTGELFF
TRBV5-6	.	TRBD1	TRBJ1-5	TGTGCCAGCAGTAGACAGGGTGAGCAGCCCCAGCATTTT	CASSRQGEQPQHF
TRBV5-1	.	.	TRBJ1-1	TGCGCCAGCAGCTTGGGGACCGGGGGTGAAGCTTTCTTT	CASSLGTGGEAFF
TRBV30	.	TRBD1	TRBJ1-2	TGTGCCTGGAGTGGGACAGGGGGCCTCTATGGCTACACCTTC	CAWSGTGGLYGYTF
TRBV5-6	.	.	TRBJ1-2	TGTGCCAGCAGCTTGGACTTAGAGGCCCTCTATGGCTACACCTTC	CASSLDLEALYGYTF
TRBV7-9	.	.	TRBJ1-4	TGTGCCAGCAGCTCCCACAGAACTAATGAAAAACTGTTTTTT	CASSSHRTNEKLFF
TRBV6-1	.	.	TRBJ2-7	TGTGCCAGCAGTGAGCCCCGGGGGACCCCGGGCGAGCAGTACTTC	CASSEPRGTPGEQYF
TRBV10-3	.	TRBD1	TRBJ1-6	TGTGCCGCCTCGGGACAGGGGGAATCACCCCTCCACTTT	CAASGQGESPLHF
TRBV2	.	TRBD1	TRBJ2-7	TGTGCCAGCACCAACGACAGGGGACTCTACGAGCAGTACTTC	CASTNDRGLYEQYF
TRBV19	.	.	TRBJ2-7	TGTGCCAGTAGTATTGCGGGGGCGCAATTTCAATCCTACGAGCAGTACTTC	CASSIAGAQFQSYEQYF
TRBV27	.	.	TRBJ1-5	TGTGCCAGCAGTTTGACAGGTTACGGGACTAGCAATCAGCCCCAGCATTTT	CASSLTGYGTSNQPQHF
TRBV7-3	.	.	TRBJ1-2	TGTGCCAGCAGCTTAGGGAGCCTCAATGGCTACACCTTC	CASSLGSLNGYTF
TRBV19	.	TRBD2	TRBJ2-1	TGTGCCAGTAGTATAGTCCTAGCGGGAGGCGATGAGCAGTTCTTC	CASSIVLAGGDEQFF
TRBV18	.	.	TRBJ1-4	TGTGCCAGCTCACCTCAGTCGGGGGGGAATGAAAAACTGTTTTTT	CASSPQSGGNEKLFF
TRBV4-1	.	TRBD1	TRBJ1-2	TGCGCCAGCAGCCAAGCCGGGACAGGGGTCTATGGCTACACCTTC	CASSQAGTGVYGYTF
TRBV5-1	.	.	TRBJ1-4	TGCGCCAGCAGCTGGACTGGTAATGAAAAACTGTTTTTT	CASSWTGNEKLFF
TRBV24-1	.	.	TRBJ1-3	TGTGCCACCAGTGATTTGGGGGACAACTCTGGAAACACCATATATTTT	CATSDLGDNSGNTIYF
TRBV6-1	.	.	TRBJ1-3	TGTGCCAGCAGTGAAGTAGGGCAGGGGCCTGGAAACACCATATATTTT	CASSEVGQGPGNTIYF
TRBV2	.	.	TRBJ2-5	TGTGCCAGCAGTGACGGGTCGGCAGGGGTGTATGAGACCCAGTACTTC	CASSDGSAGVYETQYF
TRBV7-2	.	.	TRBJ2-1	TGTGCCAGCAGCCCAAGACAGTCCTACAATGAGCAGTTCTTC	CASSPRQSYNEQFF
TRBV7-3	.	TRBD1	TRBJ2-7	TGTGCCAGCAGCTTAATGGGACAGGGGGACGAGCAGTACTTC	CASSLMGQGDEQYF
TRBV4-1	.	TRBD1	TRBJ1-4	TGCGCCAGCAGCCAGTCGACCGGGACAGATAATGAAAAACTGTTTTTT	CASSQSTGTDNEKLFF
TRBV25-1	.	.	TRBJ1-4	TGTGCCAGCAGCCCTTTCAGGGGATACGGTGAAAAACTGTTTTTT	CASSPFRGYGEKLFF
TRBV3-1/TRBV3-2	.	.	TRBJ1-2	TGTGCCAGCAGCCAAGATACGGGACTTTATGGCTACACCTTC	CASSQDTGLYGYTF
TRBV14	.	TRBD1	TRBJ1-2	TGTGCCAGCAGCCGAGGGGGCGCGGAAGACGGCTACACCTTC	CASSRGGAEDGYTF
TRBV4-1	.	TRBD1	TRBJ1-5	TGCGCCAGCAGCCAAACCGGGACAGGGGTTTGGCCCCAGCATTTT	CASSQTGTGVWPQHF
TRBV5-1	.	.	TRBJ2-1	TGCGCCAGCAGCTTACAGGGTTGGGACAATGAGCAGTTCTTC	CASSLQGWDNEQFF
TRBV9	.	.	TRBJ2-5	TGTGCCAGCAGCGTAGCCGGCGGAGGGCGTGAGACCCAGTACTTC	CASSVAGGGRETQYF
TRBV5-1	.	.	TRBJ2-6	TGCGCCAGCAGCTTGGCCCGGGGTTTGACAGGGGCCAACGTCCTGACTTTC	CASSLARGLTGANVLTF
TRBV4-3	.	TRBD1	TRBJ2-7	TGCGCCAGCAGCCAAGAAAGGACAGGGGCCTACGAGCAGTACTTC	CASSQERTGAYEQYF
TRBV5-1	.	.	TRBJ2-3	TGCGCCAGCAGTCTCCTTTTAACACGCACAGATACGCAGTATTTT	CASSLLLTRTDTQYF
TRBV4-1	.	TRBD2	TRBJ2-1	TGCGCCAGCAGCCAAATACTAGCGGGTTCTCTCAATGAGCAGTTCTTC	CASSQILAGSLNEQFF
TRBV9	.	.	TRBJ2-7	TGTGCCAGCAGCCTTGAGGGAGTAGAACCCCACGAGCAGTACTTC	CASSLEGVEPHEQYF
TRBV4-2	.	TRBD2	TRBJ2-1	TGTGCCAGCAGTCGAACCGGGGGGAGCTCCTACAATGAGCAGTTCTTC	CASSRTGGSSYNEQFF
TRBV12-3/TRBV12-4	.	.	TRBJ2-7	TGTGCCAGCAGTTTAACGCTAGGGGACGAGCAGTACTTC	CASSLTLGDEQYF
TRBV7-9	few	.	TRBJ2-2	TGTGCCAGCAGCTTGCGGGGAACCGGGGAGCTGTTTTTT	CASSLRGTGELFF
TRBV6-5	once	.	TRBJ2-7	TGTGCCAGCAGTTACTCGCGCACCTACGAGCAGTACTTC	CASSYSRTYEQYF
TRBV9	.	.	TRBJ2-6	TGTGCCAGCAGCGTAGAACAGGTGGTAACTGGGGCCAACGTCCTGACTTTC	CASSVEQVVTGANVLTF
TRBV11-2	.	TRBD1	TRBJ2-7	TGTGCCAGCAGCAACCTCCGGGACAGGGTTTACGAGCAGTACTTC	CASSNLRDRVYEQYF
TRBV3-1/TRBV3-2	.	.	TRBJ2-1	TGTGCCAGCAGCCAAGCCCCGGGAGTGGGAAATGAGCAGTTCTTC	CASSQAPGVGNEQFF
TRBV7-3	.	.	TRBJ2-2	TGTGCCAGCAGCTTATTGGGGGCCCAGAACACCGGGGAGCTGTTTTTT	CASSLLGAQNTGELFF
TRBV7-6	.	.	TRBJ2-3	TGTGCCAGCAGTGGCGATACGCAGTATTTT	CASSGDTQYF
TRBV4-1	.	.	TRBJ1-2	TGCGCCAGCAGCCAAGATGGGGGCGACTATGGCTACACCTTC	CASSQDGGDYGYTF
TRBV7-8	.	TRBD1	TRBJ1-5	TGTGCCAGCAGCCCCCGGGACAGGTTACGTCCCGGCAATCAGCCCCAGCATTTT	CASSPRDRLRPGNQPQHF